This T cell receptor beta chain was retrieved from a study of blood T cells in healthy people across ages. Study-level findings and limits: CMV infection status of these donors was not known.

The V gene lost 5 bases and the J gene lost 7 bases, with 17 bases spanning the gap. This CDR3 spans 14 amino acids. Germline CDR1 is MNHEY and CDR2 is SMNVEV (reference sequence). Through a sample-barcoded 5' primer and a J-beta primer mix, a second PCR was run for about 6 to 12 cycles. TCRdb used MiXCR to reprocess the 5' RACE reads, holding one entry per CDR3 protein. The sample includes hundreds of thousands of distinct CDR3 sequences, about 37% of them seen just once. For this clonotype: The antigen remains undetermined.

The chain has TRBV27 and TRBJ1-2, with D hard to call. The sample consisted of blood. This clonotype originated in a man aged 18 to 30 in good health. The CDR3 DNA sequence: TGTGCCAGCAGTGAAATTGTAGGATCTGGTGGCTACACCTTC. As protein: CASSEIVGSGGYTF.